The rows below give T cell receptor beta chains drawn from one sample of a study of T cells in Graves' hyperthyroidism and ophthalmopathy. Each CDR3 protein gets one entry after TCRdb re-called the multiplex PCR reads with MiXCR. The table records approximately 330,000 distinct CDR3 sequences, 18% of them present only once. Sample: blood. The receptor set was obtained from a woman aged 45-65 years with Graves' hyperthyroidism. Each CDR3 is given with its conserved first and last residue. D genes are given only for firm matches. Clone size appears in some rows only: once, few, many, or a class for an expanded clone.

j_gene: TRBJ2-3
abundance: -
d_gene: TRBD1
v_gene: TRBV29-1
CDR3aa: CSVEDPDRGSTDTQYF
CDR3nt: TGCAGCGTTGAAGATCCAGACAGGGGTAGCACAGATACGCAGTATTTT

j_gene: TRBJ2-5
abundance: few
d_gene: -
v_gene: TRBV3-1
CDR3aa: CAGSQAPETQYF
CDR3nt: TGTGCCGGCAGCCAAGCGCCGGAGACCCAGTACTTC

j_gene: TRBJ1-1
abundance: -
d_gene: -
v_gene: TRBV5-6
CDR3aa: CASSLEGGTGTEAFF
CDR3nt: TGTGCCAGCAGCTTGGAGGGGGGCACGGGCACTGAAGCTTTCTTT

j_gene: TRBJ1-5
abundance: -
d_gene: -
v_gene: TRBV19
CDR3aa: CASSSTAYSNQPQHF
CDR3nt: TGTGCCAGTAGTAGTACAGCCTATAGCAATCAGCCCCAGCATTTT

j_gene: TRBJ2-2
abundance: -
d_gene: -
v_gene: TRBV11-3
CDR3aa: CASRDTRDSNTGELFF
CDR3nt: TGTGCCAGCAGGGATACCAGGGACTCCAACACCGGGGAGCTGTTTTTT

j_gene: TRBJ2-2
abundance: -
d_gene: -
v_gene: TRBV7-6
CDR3aa: CASSLRLAGSGELFF
CDR3nt: TGTGCCAGCAGCTTAAGGCTGGCGGGCTCCGGGGAGCTGTTTTTT

j_gene: TRBJ1-2
abundance: few
d_gene: -
v_gene: TRBV5-1
CDR3aa: CASSLLMEGRGYTF
CDR3nt: TGCGCCAGCAGCTTGCTGATGGAGGGTAGGGGCTACACCTTC

j_gene: TRBJ1-2
abundance: -
d_gene: -
v_gene: TRBV7-3
CDR3aa: CASSSEGNYGYTF
CDR3nt: TGTGCCAGCAGCTCGGAGGGGAACTATGGCTACACCTTC

j_gene: TRBJ2-3
abundance: few
d_gene: -
v_gene: TRBV20-1
CDR3aa: CSARVDTQYF
CDR3nt: TGCAGTGCTAGGGTTGATACGCAGTATTTT

j_gene: TRBJ1-1
abundance: few
d_gene: -
v_gene: TRBV7-3
CDR3aa: CASSLIGGNTEAFF
CDR3nt: TGTGCCAGCAGCTTAATAGGGGGAAACACTGAAGCTTTCTTT

j_gene: TRBJ2-1
abundance: -
d_gene: TRBD1
v_gene: TRBV24-1
CDR3aa: CATSDIQGRQGGPEQFF
CDR3nt: TGTGCCACCAGTGATATCCAAGGGCGACAGGGGGGTCCTGAGCAGTTCTTC

j_gene: TRBJ1-2
abundance: -
d_gene: -
v_gene: TRBV29-1
CDR3aa: CSVEDIWDGYTF
CDR3nt: TGCAGCGTTGAAGATATATGGGATGGCTACACCTTC

j_gene: TRBJ2-1
abundance: many
d_gene: -
v_gene: TRBV6-5
CDR3aa: CASSYSVYNEQFF
CDR3nt: TGTGCCAGCAGTTACTCCGTCTACAATGAGCAGTTCTTC

j_gene: TRBJ2-5
abundance: few
d_gene: -
v_gene: TRBV25-1
CDR3aa: CASNVRAGETQYF
CDR3nt: TGTGCCAGCAACGTCAGGGCGGGAGAGACCCAGTACTTC

j_gene: TRBJ2-5
abundance: few
d_gene: TRBD1
v_gene: TRBV6-1
CDR3aa: CASIEGTGVGSRQETQYF
CDR3nt: TGTGCCAGCATCGAAGGGACAGGGGTAGGGAGCCGCCAAGAGACCCAGTACTTC

j_gene: TRBJ1-1
abundance: -
d_gene: TRBD1
v_gene: TRBV11-2
CDR3aa: CASSNTGTGNLNTEAFF
CDR3nt: TGTGCCAGCAGCAATACCGGGACAGGGAATTTAAACACTGAAGCTTTCTTT

j_gene: TRBJ2-7
abundance: many
d_gene: -
v_gene: TRBV7-9
CDR3aa: CASSARGFYEQYF
CDR3nt: TGTGCCAGCAGTGCCAGGGGCTTCTACGAGCAGTACTTC

j_gene: TRBJ2-3
abundance: -
d_gene: -
v_gene: TRBV5-1
CDR3aa: CASSFQGRITDTQYF
CDR3nt: TGTGCCAGCAGCTTTCAGGGCCGAATCACAGATACGCAGTATTTT

j_gene: TRBJ2-1
abundance: many
d_gene: -
v_gene: TRBV6-1
CDR3aa: CASSETPGSSNEQFF
CDR3nt: TGTGCCAGCAGTGAAACCCCCGGTTCAAGCAATGAGCAGTTCTTC

j_gene: TRBJ1-1
abundance: many
d_gene: -
v_gene: TRBV6-1
CDR3aa: CASIGGVEGTEAFF
CDR3nt: TGTGCCAGCATAGGGGGAGTTGAAGGGACTGAAGCTTTCTTT

j_gene: TRBJ1-5
abundance: few
d_gene: TRBD1
v_gene: TRBV6-1
CDR3aa: CASSPSPGGGQPQHF
CDR3nt: TGTGCCAGCAGTCCATCCCCAGGGGGAGGTCAGCCCCAGCATTTT

j_gene: TRBJ2-1
abundance: many
d_gene: TRBD2
v_gene: TRBV27
CDR3aa: CASLRGDEQFF
CDR3nt: TGTGCCAGCCTCCGGGGGGATGAGCAGTTCTTC

j_gene: TRBJ2-1
abundance: -
d_gene: TRBD2
v_gene: TRBV6-1
CDR3aa: CASSRTSGVGNEQFF
CDR3nt: TGTGCCAGCAGCCGGACTAGCGGGGTTGGCAATGAGCAGTTCTTC

j_gene: TRBJ1-3
abundance: few
d_gene: -
v_gene: TRBV6-1
CDR3aa: CASRPGEGGNTIYF
CDR3nt: TGTGCCAGCAGGCCGGGAGAAGGTGGAAACACCATATATTTT

j_gene: TRBJ2-1
abundance: many
d_gene: TRBD1
v_gene: TRBV12-3/TRBV12-4
CDR3aa: CASARDRVANEQFF
CDR3nt: TGTGCCAGCGCAAGGGACAGGGTCGCAAATGAGCAGTTCTTC

j_gene: TRBJ2-2
abundance: -
d_gene: -
v_gene: TRBV6-1
CDR3aa: CASRWAGGTGELSF
CDR3nt: -

j_gene: TRBJ2-1
abundance: -
d_gene: TRBD2
v_gene: TRBV12-3/TRBV12-4
CDR3aa: CASNKGLAGGPRRNEQFF
CDR3nt: TGTGCCAGTAATAAGGGACTAGCGGGAGGGCCTAGGAGGAATGAGCAGTTCTTC

j_gene: TRBJ2-1
abundance: few
d_gene: TRBD1
v_gene: TRBV7-2
CDR3aa: CASSKTGEQFF
CDR3nt: TGTGCCAGCAGCAAGACAGGGGAGCAGTTCTTC

j_gene: TRBJ2-3
abundance: -
d_gene: -
v_gene: TRBV15
CDR3aa: CATSRDFPDTQYF
CDR3nt: TGTGCCACCAGCAGAGATTTCCCGGATACGCAGTATTTT

j_gene: TRBJ2-1
abundance: many
d_gene: TRBD2
v_gene: TRBV4-2
CDR3aa: CASSQGLAENNEQFF
CDR3nt: TGTGCCAGCAGCCAGGGACTAGCGGAAAACAATGAGCAGTTCTTC

j_gene: TRBJ1-5
abundance: -
d_gene: TRBD1
v_gene: TRBV6-1
CDR3aa: CASSVDRVGSNQPQHF
CDR3nt: TGTGCCAGCAGTGTGGACAGGGTTGGGAGCAATCAGCCCCAGCATTTT

j_gene: TRBJ1-6
abundance: few
d_gene: -
v_gene: TRBV2
CDR3aa: CATSDSGLSPLHF
CDR3nt: TGTGCCACCTCAGATTCAGGGCTCTCACCCCTCCACTTT

j_gene: TRBJ1-1
abundance: few
d_gene: -
v_gene: TRBV20-1
CDR3aa: CSARDSGRRQSNTEAFF
CDR3nt: TGCAGTGCTAGAGATAGCGGGCGTCGGCAATCAAACACTGAAGCTTTCTTT

j_gene: TRBJ2-1
abundance: -
d_gene: TRBD2
v_gene: TRBV7-7
CDR3aa: CASSFTSGAYNEQFF
CDR3nt: TGTGCTAGCAGCTTCACTAGCGGGGCCTACAATGAGCAGTTCTTC

j_gene: TRBJ1-2
abundance: -
d_gene: -
v_gene: TRBV7-8
CDR3aa: CASSLFDGVNYGYTF
CDR3nt: TGTGCCAGCAGCTTATTTGACGGTGTTAACTATGGCTACACCTTC

j_gene: TRBJ2-3
abundance: many
d_gene: -
v_gene: TRBV7-3
CDR3aa: CASSLRASTDTQYF
CDR3nt: TGTGCCAGCAGCTTAAGGGCCAGCACAGATACGCAGTATTTT

j_gene: TRBJ2-2
abundance: many
d_gene: TRBD2
v_gene: TRBV5-5
CDR3aa: CASQAGGSTGELFF
CDR3nt: TGTGCCAGCCAGGCGGGAGGTTCCACCGGGGAGCTGTTTTTT

j_gene: TRBJ1-2
abundance: few
d_gene: -
v_gene: TRBV5-6
CDR3aa: CASSSSQQNWGYTF
CDR3nt: TGTGCCAGCAGCTCATCACAGCAGAACTGGGGCTACACCTTC

j_gene: TRBJ2-5
abundance: few
d_gene: TRBD1
v_gene: TRBV6-2/TRBV6-3
CDR3aa: CASSYSGGAETQYF
CDR3nt: TGTGCCAGCAGTTACTCAGGGGGCGCGGAGACCCAGTACTTC

j_gene: TRBJ2-7
abundance: few
d_gene: TRBD1
v_gene: TRBV7-9
CDR3aa: CASSYIAGQDPYEQYF
CDR3nt: TGTGCCAGCAGCTACATAGCCGGACAGGATCCCTACGAGCAGTACTTC

j_gene: TRBJ2-5
abundance: many
d_gene: TRBD2
v_gene: TRBV12-3/TRBV12-4
CDR3aa: CASSFRRGGARETQYF
CDR3nt: TGTGCCAGCAGTTTTCGGCGCGGGGGGGCTCGGGAGACCCAGTACTTC